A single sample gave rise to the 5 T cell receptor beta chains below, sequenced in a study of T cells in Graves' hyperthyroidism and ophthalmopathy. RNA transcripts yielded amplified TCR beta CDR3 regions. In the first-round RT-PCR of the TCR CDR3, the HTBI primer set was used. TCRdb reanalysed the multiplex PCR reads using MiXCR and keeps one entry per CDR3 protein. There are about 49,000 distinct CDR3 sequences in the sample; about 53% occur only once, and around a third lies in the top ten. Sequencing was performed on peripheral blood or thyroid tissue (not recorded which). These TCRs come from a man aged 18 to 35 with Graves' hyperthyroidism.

The CDR3 bases are TGTGCCAGCTGGGGGACAGGGGGTTATGGCTACACCTTC. Translating it yields CASWGTGGYGYTF. The genes are TRBV6-1 and TRBJ1-2, with TRBD1 matching over 11 bases. The length of the CDR3 is 13 residues. Germline CDR1 and CDR2: MNHNS and SASEGT. The V and J ends lost 8 bases and 5 bases, in that order; junction bases with no gene match: 4.

Here the CDR3 reads CASSVMGLQETQYF. The CDR3 DNA sequence: TGTGCCAGCAGTGTCATGGGGCTCCAAGAGACCCAGTACTTC. The chain is built from TRBV7-9 and TRBJ2-5; the D gene is possibly TRBD1 (5 bases). Per the germline V gene, CDR1 is SEHNR and CDR2 is FQNEAQ (reference sequence). The V gene lost 6 bases and the J gene lost 1 base, with 12 bases spanning the gap. CDR3 length equals 14 residues. Looking up the rest from reference TRBV7-9 and TRBJ2-5 gives the full variable domain: DTGVSQNPRHKITKRGQNVTFRCDPISEHNRLYWYRQTLGQGPEFLTYFQNEAQLEKSRLLSDRFSAERPKGSFSTLEIQRTEQGDSAMYLCASSVMGLQETQYFGPGTRLLVL.

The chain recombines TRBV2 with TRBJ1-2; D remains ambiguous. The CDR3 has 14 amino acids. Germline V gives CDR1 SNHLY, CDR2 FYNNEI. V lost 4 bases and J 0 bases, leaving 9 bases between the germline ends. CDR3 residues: CASSVSRSNYGYTF. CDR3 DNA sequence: TGTGCCAGCAGTGTTTCACGTTCTAACTATGGCTACACCTTC. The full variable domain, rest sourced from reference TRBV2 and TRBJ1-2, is EPEVTQTPSHQVTQMGQEVILRCVPISNHLYFYWYRQILGQKVEFLVSFYNNEISEKSEIFDDQFSVERPDGSNFTLKIRSTKLEDSAMYFCASSVSRSNYGYTFGSGTRLTVV.

DNA of the CDR3: TGTGCCAGCAGCCCCGCCCCGGACAGGCAAGAGACCCAGTACTTC. Residues: CASSPAPDRQETQYF. V usage is TRBV13 and J usage is TRBJ2-5; 7 bases agree with TRBD1. The CDR3 spans 15 residues. J lost 2 bases, V lost 5 bases, and 8 bases had no gene match. CDR1 PRHDT and CDR2 FYEKMQ come from the germline V gene (reference sequence).

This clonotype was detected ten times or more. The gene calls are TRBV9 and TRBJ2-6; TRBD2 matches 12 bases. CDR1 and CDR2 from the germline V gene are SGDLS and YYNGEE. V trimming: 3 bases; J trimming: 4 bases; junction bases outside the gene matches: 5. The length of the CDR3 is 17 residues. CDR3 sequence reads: CASSGLAGVDGANVLTF. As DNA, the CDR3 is TGTGCCAGCAGCGGACTAGCGGGAGTGGACGGGGCCAACGTCCTGACTTTC. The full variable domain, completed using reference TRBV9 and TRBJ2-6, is DSGVTQTPKHLITATGQRVTLRCSPRSGDLSVYWYQQSLDQGLQFLIQYYNGEERAKGNILERFSAQQFPDLHSELNLSSLELGDSALYFCASSGLAGVDGANVLTFGAGSRLTVL.